This TCR beta chain was sequenced for a study of a mutant IDH1 vaccine in newly diagnosed glioma. Sample time point: week 47, end of study. Every vaccination contained 300 ug of the mutant IDH1 20-mer peptide and was paired with topical imiquimod. This clone was found once. What it recognizes is unknown. CDR3 length: 15 amino acids. V shed 2 bases and J shed 0 bases, with 10 bases lying between them. Germline CDR1 and CDR2: MDHEN and SYDVKM. Method: immunoSEQ multiplex PCR; TCRdb's copy keeps in-frame clones and lacks some. The sample records approximately 100,000 clones, around 92% being singletons. This sample comprised PBMCs, obtained from a glioma patient whose treatment included an IDH1 peptide vaccine. The chain uses TRBV28 and TRBJ1-2; D perhaps matches TRBD1 (6 bases). The TCR originated in a woman in her forties or fifties with glioma. DNA of the CDR3: TGTGCCAGCAGTTTAACCGGGGGCGCTAACTATGGCTACACCTTC. The encoded protein is CASSLTGGANYGYTF.